This T cell receptor (beta chain) emerged from a study of patients and donors after allogeneic stem cell transplantation. Trimming shortened V by 8 bases and J by 7 bases, and 11 bases separated the two germline ends. This CDR3 has 12 amino acids. TCRdb processed the RT-PCR reads anew with MiXCR; each CDR3 protein has one entry. Among approximately 200,000 distinct CDR3 sequences listed, 41% were seen once. Sequences were obtained from blood, either unsorted or a sorted T cell fraction (not recorded which). The TCR sequence derives from a human donor who was either an allogeneic HSCT recipient or a stem cell or donor lymphocyte infusion donor (not recorded which). It is not recorded whose cells these are; they may come from a transplant donor. The rearrangement joins TRBV12-3 or TRBV12-4 to TRBJ2-2; maybe TRBD2 (6 bases). Here the CDR3 reads CASVAGFGELFF. CDR3 nucleotides: TGTGCCAGCGTTGCGGGATTCGGGGAGCTGTTTTTT.